The rows below give T cell receptor beta chains drawn from one sample of a study of blood T cell repertoires in COVID-19. The data were produced by immunoSEQ multiplex PCR, yet TCRdb's version contains in-frame clones alone and is incomplete. The sample records 130,000 to 150,000 clones, 70% to 80% being singletons. Sample: peripheral blood. All receptors derive from a woman in her seventies with COVID-19, enrolled during active disease. Each CDR3 is given with its conserved first and last residue. A D gene is named only where the DNA matches it firmly. Where a row states a size, it is once, few, many or the class of an expanded clone; other rows omit it.

D: TRBD1
J: TRBJ1-2
size: .
V: TRBV5-1
DNA: TGCGCCAGCAGCCCTGAAATTCCGGGACAGGGATATGGCTACACCTTC
CDR3: CASSPEIPGQGYGYTF

D: TRBD1
J: TRBJ2-3
size: .
V: TRBV5-1
DNA: TGCGCCAGCAGCCCCTTACAGGGGGCGAGACTCACAGATACGCAGTATTTT
CDR3: CASSPLQGARLTDTQYF

D: TRBD1
J: TRBJ1-6
size: .
V: TRBV28
DNA: TGTGCCAGCAGTTTACCCGGACAGGGGGCTCCAAATTCACCCCTCCACTTT
CDR3: CASSLPGQGAPNSPLHF

D: .
J: TRBJ2-4
size: .
V: TRBV27
DNA: TGTGCCAGCAGTTTAGGGCAGGTTGGGAACATTCAGTACTTC
CDR3: CASSLGQVGNIQYF

D: TRBD1
J: TRBJ1-2
size: .
V: TRBV15
DNA: TGTGCCACCAGCAGGAGGAGGGGACAGGGTGATGGCTACACCTTC
CDR3: CATSRRRGQGDGYTF

D: .
J: TRBJ1-3
size: .
V: TRBV28
DNA: TGTGCCAGCAGTTTAGGAGAGCCCTCTGGAAACACCATATATTTT
CDR3: CASSLGEPSGNTIYF

D: TRBD2
J: TRBJ2-5
size: few
V: TRBV11-3
DNA: TGTGCCAGCAGCTTATCGAGCGGGGGGTACCAAGAGACCCAGTACTTC
CDR3: CASSLSSGGYQETQYF

D: TRBD1
J: TRBJ1-1
size: .
V: TRBV5-6
DNA: TGTGCCAGCAGCCTAGAATGGGACAGGGTGAATGAAGCTTTCTTT
CDR3: CASSLEWDRVNEAFF

D: TRBD1
J: TRBJ2-7
size: .
V: TRBV11-2
DNA: TGTGCCAGCAGCTTAGCGTTTACAGGGGTGTACGAGCAGTACTTC
CDR3: CASSLAFTGVYEQYF

D: .
J: TRBJ1-2
size: .
V: TRBV9
DNA: TGTGCCAGCAGCGGCGACGGACACCGCTACACCTTC
CDR3: CASSGDGHRYTF

D: TRBD2
J: TRBJ2-3
size: .
V: TRBV9
DNA: TGTGCCAGCAGCGTAGGTAGCGGGGGGATGTCAGATACGCAGTATTTT
CDR3: CASSVGSGGMSDTQYF

D: .
J: TRBJ2-1
size: .
V: TRBV13
DNA: TGTGCCAGCAGCCACACAGGGTCAAATGAGCAGTTCTTC
CDR3: CASSHTGSNEQFF

D: .
J: TRBJ1-3
size: few
V: TRBV13
DNA: TGTGCCAGCAGCTTCACAGCACGCTCTGGAAACACCATATATTTT
CDR3: CASSFTARSGNTIYF

D: TRBD1
J: TRBJ2-1
size: .
V: TRBV14
DNA: TGTGCCAGCAGCCCGACAGGGGGCAGGTACAATGAGCAGTTCTTC
CDR3: CASSPTGGRYNEQFF

D: TRBD1
J: TRBJ1-5
size: .
V: TRBV7-2
DNA: TGTGCCAGCAGCTTAGCGGCACAGGGGAGTCAGCCCCAGCATTTT
CDR3: CASSLAAQGSQPQHF

D: TRBD2
J: TRBJ2-2
size: .
V: TRBV7-2
DNA: TGTGCCAGCAGCTTACGGCGGGGGGGTACCGGGGAGCTGTTTTTT
CDR3: CASSLRRGGTGELFF

D: .
J: TRBJ2-1
size: .
V: TRBV19
DNA: TGTGCCAGTAGTATCCAATGGCAGGGAACCTACAATGAGCAGTTCTTC
CDR3: CASSIQWQGTYNEQFF

D: TRBD1
J: TRBJ1-2
size: .
V: TRBV3-1/TRBV3-2
DNA: TGTGCCAGCAGCCAACAAGGGGGCAGGGGGCTTCGCGGCTACACCTTC
CDR3: CASSQQGGRGLRGYTF

D: TRBD2
J: TRBJ2-5
size: once
V: TRBV29-1
DNA: TGCAGCGTACTCGGCATCGGCGACGGGGGGTACCAAGAGACCCAGTACTTC
CDR3: CSVLGIGDGGYQETQYF

D: .
J: TRBJ1-3
size: once
V: TRBV6-6
DNA: TGTGCCAGCAGACAGGAACAACCCATCTCTGGAAACACCATATATTTT
CDR3: CASRQEQPISGNTIYF

D: .
J: TRBJ2-5
size: .
V: TRBV6-6
DNA: TGTGCCAGCAGTCCGATTGGGGGGACGCCCCAGGGAGAGACCCAGTACTTC
CDR3: CASSPIGGTPQGETQYF

D: TRBD1
J: TRBJ1-4
size: .
V: TRBV4-1
DNA: TGCGCCAGCAGCCAAGACGGCCCCGGGACAGGGGGTGAAAAACTGTTTTTT
CDR3: CASSQDGPGTGGEKLFF

D: .
J: TRBJ2-3
size: .
V: TRBV6-5
DNA: TGTGCCAGCATGGCAGGGGGCACAGATACGCAGTATTTT
CDR3: CASMAGGTDTQYF

D: TRBD1
J: TRBJ2-7
size: .
V: TRBV24-1
DNA: TGTGCCACCAGTGATTCGTCCAGGGGGCCCTACGAGCAGTACTTC
CDR3: CATSDSSRGPYEQYF

D: TRBD1
J: TRBJ1-3
size: .
V: TRBV7-9
DNA: TGTGCCAGCAGAAAATCGGGACAGGCCTCTGGAAACACCATATATTTT
CDR3: CASRKSGQASGNTIYF

D: TRBD2
J: TRBJ2-1
size: .
V: TRBV27
DNA: TGTGCCAGCAGTTCCCCGACTAGCGGGGGATATGAGCAGTTCTTC
CDR3: CASSSPTSGGYEQFF

D: .
J: TRBJ1-1
size: .
V: TRBV12-3/TRBV12-4
DNA: TGTGCCAGCAGTCCCCAGGGTATTGCTGAAGCTTTCTTT
CDR3: CASSPQGIAEAFF

D: TRBD1
J: TRBJ1-5
size: .
V: TRBV19
DNA: TGTGCCAGTAGTTGGGACAGGGGGGCAAATCAGCCCCAGCATTTT
CDR3: CASSWDRGANQPQHF

D: TRBD2
J: TRBJ2-5
size: .
V: TRBV5-4
DNA: TGTGCCAGCAGCTCTCGGTCGGGGCGGGGGCAAGAGACCCAGTACTTC
CDR3: CASSSRSGRGQETQYF

D: TRBD1
J: TRBJ2-7
size: .
V: TRBV5-1
DNA: TGCGCCAGCAGCTTGGAGGGACAGGGCAACGAGCAGTACTTC
CDR3: CASSLEGQGNEQYF

D: TRBD2
J: TRBJ2-3
size: .
V: TRBV7-2
DNA: TGTGCCAGCAGCTTAGCGAACAGCGGGGTGGATACGCAGTATTTT
CDR3: CASSLANSGVDTQYF

D: .
J: TRBJ1-1
size: .
V: TRBV19
DNA: TGTGCCAGTAGTTTTTATGACACTGAAGCTTTCTTT
CDR3: CASSFYDTEAFF

D: .
J: TRBJ2-7
size: .
V: TRBV7-9
DNA: TGTGCCAGCAGCTTCACCTACGAGCAGTACTTC
CDR3: CASSFTYEQYF

D: .
J: TRBJ1-2
size: .
V: TRBV7-2
DNA: TGTGCCAGCAGCCCCGACAAGAACTATGGCTACACCTTC
CDR3: CASSPDKNYGYTF

D: .
J: TRBJ2-4
size: .
V: TRBV25-1
DNA: TGTGCCAGCAGTGTTGCGGGGTTCGGCAAAAACATTCAGTACTTC
CDR3: CASSVAGFGKNIQYF

D: TRBD1
J: TRBJ2-7
size: .
V: TRBV10-3
DNA: TGTGCCATCAGTGAGTCGGGACAGGGGTCCTACGAGCAGTACTTC
CDR3: CAISESGQGSYEQYF

D: TRBD1
J: TRBJ2-1
size: .
V: TRBV7-6
DNA: TGTGCCAGCAGCCCAGACAGGGGGCGCCGAGGCGATGAGCAGTTCTTC
CDR3: CASSPDRGRRGDEQFF

D: TRBD1
J: TRBJ2-5
size: .
V: TRBV19
DNA: TGTGCCAGTAGTATCGGACAGGGGGTTCAGCAAGAGACCCAGTACTTC
CDR3: CASSIGQGVQQETQYF

D: TRBD1
J: TRBJ2-5
size: few
V: TRBV11-2
DNA: TGTGCCAGCAGCCCTAATTCCGGGACAGGCCAGGAGACCCAGTACTTC
CDR3: CASSPNSGTGQETQYF

D: TRBD1
J: TRBJ1-3
size: .
V: TRBV6-6
DNA: TGTGCCAGCCGGGACAGCCGGTCTCTCTCTGGAAACACCATATATTTT
CDR3: CASRDSRSLSGNTIYF

D: .
J: TRBJ1-3
size: .
V: TRBV7-3
DNA: TGTGCCAGCAGCTTAAAGGGGCGCAAGTACAACTCTGGAAACACCATATATTTT
CDR3: CASSLKGRKYNSGNTIYF

D: TRBD1
J: TRBJ1-4
size: .
V: TRBV15
DNA: TGTGCCACCAGCATCAGGGGGGTTAATGAAAAACTGTTTTTT
CDR3: CATSIRGVNEKLFF

D: TRBD1
J: TRBJ1-1
size: .
V: TRBV5-1
DNA: TGCGCCAGCAGCTTGCAGGGGGTGCTGAACACTGAAGCTTTCTTT
CDR3: CASSLQGVLNTEAFF

D: .
J: TRBJ2-7
size: .
V: TRBV5-5
DNA: TGTGCCAGCAGCTTGTTGGGCCGGGGAGGCGACGAGCAGTACTTC
CDR3: CASSLLGRGGDEQYF

D: .
J: TRBJ2-3
size: .
V: TRBV19
DNA: TGTGCCAGTACCCCAAGCGGTATAGATACGCAGTATTTT
CDR3: CASTPSGIDTQYF

D: .
J: TRBJ1-4
size: .
V: TRBV24-1
DNA: TGTGCCACCAGTGACACAGACGGAAAACTGTTTTTT
CDR3: CATSDTDGKLFF

D: .
J: TRBJ1-4
size: few
V: TRBV5-1
DNA: TGCGCCAGCAGCTTACAGTCTCTGGTTTCGGAAAAACTGTTTTTT
CDR3: CASSLQSLVSEKLFF

D: TRBD1
J: TRBJ1-2
size: .
V: TRBV19
DNA: TGTGCCAGCTTCCCCGGGGACAGGCCATATGGCTACACCTTC
CDR3: CASFPGDRPYGYTF

D: TRBD2
J: TRBJ2-5
size: .
V: TRBV11-2
DNA: TGTGCCAGCAGAAAGAGCGGGGGCTTCCAAGAGACCCAGTACTTC
CDR3: CASRKSGGFQETQYF

D: TRBD1
J: TRBJ1-6
size: .
V: TRBV5-5
DNA: TGTGCCAGCAGCTACACGGGGGACAGAAATTCACCCCTCCACTTT
CDR3: CASSYTGDRNSPLHF

D: TRBD1
J: TRBJ1-1
size: .
V: TRBV12-5
DNA: TGTGCTAGTGGCCGACAGGGAATGAACACTGAAGCTTTCTTT
CDR3: CASGRQGMNTEAFF

D: .
J: TRBJ1-5
size: .
V: TRBV2
DNA: TGTGCCAGCAAACCCGGGATTTCAAATCAGCCCCAGCATTTT
CDR3: CASKPGISNQPQHF

D: TRBD1
J: TRBJ1-4
size: .
V: TRBV2
DNA: TGTGCCAGCAGGGGGGACAGCGCTAATGAAAAACTGTTTTTT
CDR3: CASRGDSANEKLFF

D: .
J: TRBJ2-5
size: .
V: TRBV6-6
DNA: TGTGCCAGCAGTCCGGGACACCTAGAGACCCAGTACTTC
CDR3: CASSPGHLETQYF

D: TRBD2
J: TRBJ2-1
size: once
V: TRBV7-3
DNA: TGTGCCAGCAGCTTATCAGCGGGGGCCTACAATGAGCAGTTCTTC
CDR3: CASSLSAGAYNEQFF

D: .
J: TRBJ2-7
size: .
V: TRBV5-1
DNA: TGCGCCAGCAGCCCCCCCGGGACACGTGCTAGCTACGAGCAGTACTTC
CDR3: CASSPPGTRASYEQYF

D: .
J: TRBJ2-2
size: .
V: TRBV5-4
DNA: TGTGCCAGCAGCCCAGAAACAGGGAGAACCGGGGAGCTGTTTTTT
CDR3: CASSPETGRTGELFF

D: .
J: TRBJ1-6
size: .
V: TRBV7-2
DNA: TGTGCCAGCAGCTTCGCCAGGGGAAATAATTCACCCCTCCACTTT
CDR3: CASSFARGNNSPLHF

D: .
J: TRBJ2-7
size: few
V: TRBV2
DNA: TGTGCCAGCAGTGTTTATGGAGCTGGCGTAATAGCCTACGAGCAGTACTTC
CDR3: CASSVYGAGVIAYEQYF

D: .
J: TRBJ1-1
size: .
V: TRBV5-5
DNA: TGTGCCAGCAGCTTTAAAGCCTCGAACACTGAAGCTTTCTTT
CDR3: CASSFKASNTEAFF